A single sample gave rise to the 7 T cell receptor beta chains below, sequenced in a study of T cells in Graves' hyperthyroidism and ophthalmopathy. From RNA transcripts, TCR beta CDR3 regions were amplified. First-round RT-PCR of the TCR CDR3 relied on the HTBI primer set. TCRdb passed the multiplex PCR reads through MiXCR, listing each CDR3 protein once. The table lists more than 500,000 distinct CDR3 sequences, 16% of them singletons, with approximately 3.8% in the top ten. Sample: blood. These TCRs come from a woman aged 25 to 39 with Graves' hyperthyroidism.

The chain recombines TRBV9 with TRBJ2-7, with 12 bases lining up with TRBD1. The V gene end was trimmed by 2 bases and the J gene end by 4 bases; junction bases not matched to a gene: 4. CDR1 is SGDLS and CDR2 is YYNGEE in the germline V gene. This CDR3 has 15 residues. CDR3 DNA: TGTGCCAGCAGCGTCGGGACAGGGGGCGGGTACGAGCAGTACTTC. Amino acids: CASSVGTGGGYEQYF. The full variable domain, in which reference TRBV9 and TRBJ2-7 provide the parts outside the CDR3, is DSGVTQTPKHLITATGQRVTLRCSPRSGDLSVYWYQQSLDQGLQFLIQYYNGEERAKGNILERFSAQQFPDLHSELNLSSLELGDSALYFCASSVGTGGGYEQYFGPGTRLTVT.

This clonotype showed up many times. CDR3 sequence reads: CATSRNPMNTEAFF. The CDR3 DNA is TGTGCCACCAGCAGGAACCCTATGAACACTGAAGCTTTCTTT. J is TRBJ1-1 and V is TRBV15, with D uncertain. The germline V gene has CDR1 LNHNV and CDR2 YYDKDF (reference sequence). Trimming pared 3 bases from V and 0 bases from J, leaving 8 bases between. The CDR3 runs to 14 residues.

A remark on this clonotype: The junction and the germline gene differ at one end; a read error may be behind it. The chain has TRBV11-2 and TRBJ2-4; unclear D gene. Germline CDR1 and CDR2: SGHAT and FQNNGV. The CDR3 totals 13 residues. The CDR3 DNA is TGTGCCACCAGCCCCCTTACCGCAAACATTCAGTACTTC. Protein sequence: CATSPLTANIQYF.

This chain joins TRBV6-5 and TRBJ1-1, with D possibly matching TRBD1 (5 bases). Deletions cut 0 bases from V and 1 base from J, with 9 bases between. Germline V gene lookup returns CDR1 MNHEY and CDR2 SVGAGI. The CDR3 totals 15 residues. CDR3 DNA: TGTGCCAGCAGTTACTCGAGGGGCAGGAACACTGAAGCTTTCTTT. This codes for CASSYSRGRNTEAFF.

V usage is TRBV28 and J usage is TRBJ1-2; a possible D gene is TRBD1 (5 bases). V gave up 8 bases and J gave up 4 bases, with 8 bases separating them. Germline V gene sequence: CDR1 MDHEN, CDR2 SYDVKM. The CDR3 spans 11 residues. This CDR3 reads CASDSFYGYTF. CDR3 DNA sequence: TGTGCCAGCGACAGTTTCTATGGCTACACCTTC.

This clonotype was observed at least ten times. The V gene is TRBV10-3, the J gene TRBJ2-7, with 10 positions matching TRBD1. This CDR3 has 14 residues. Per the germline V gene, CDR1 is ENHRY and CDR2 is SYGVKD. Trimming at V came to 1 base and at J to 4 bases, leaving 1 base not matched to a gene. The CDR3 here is CAISEWTGGYEQYF. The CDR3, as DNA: TGTGCCATCAGTGAGTGGACAGGGGGGTACGAGCAGTACTTC.

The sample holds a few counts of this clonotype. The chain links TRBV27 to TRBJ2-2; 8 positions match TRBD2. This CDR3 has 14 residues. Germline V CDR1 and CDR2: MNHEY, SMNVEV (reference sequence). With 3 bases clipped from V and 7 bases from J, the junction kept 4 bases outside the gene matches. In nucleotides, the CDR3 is TGTGCCAGCAGTTTCCAGCGGGAGAACGGGGAGCTGTTTTTT. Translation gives CASSFQRENGELFF.